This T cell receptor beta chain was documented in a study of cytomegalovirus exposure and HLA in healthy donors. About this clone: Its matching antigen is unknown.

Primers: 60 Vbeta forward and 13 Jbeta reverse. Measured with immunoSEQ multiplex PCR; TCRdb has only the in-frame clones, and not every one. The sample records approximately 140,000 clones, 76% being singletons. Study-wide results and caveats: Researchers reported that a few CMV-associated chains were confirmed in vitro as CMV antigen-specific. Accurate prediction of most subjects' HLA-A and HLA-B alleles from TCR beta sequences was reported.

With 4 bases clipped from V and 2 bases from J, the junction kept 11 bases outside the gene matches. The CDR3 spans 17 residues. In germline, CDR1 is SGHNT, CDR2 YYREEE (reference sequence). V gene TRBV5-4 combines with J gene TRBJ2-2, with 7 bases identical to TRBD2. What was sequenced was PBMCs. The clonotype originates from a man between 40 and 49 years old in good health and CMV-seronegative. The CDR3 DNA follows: TGTGCCAGCAGCCTGGACGGAGCTAGCGGTAACACCGGGGAGCTGTTTTTT. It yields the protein CASSLDGASGNTGELFF.